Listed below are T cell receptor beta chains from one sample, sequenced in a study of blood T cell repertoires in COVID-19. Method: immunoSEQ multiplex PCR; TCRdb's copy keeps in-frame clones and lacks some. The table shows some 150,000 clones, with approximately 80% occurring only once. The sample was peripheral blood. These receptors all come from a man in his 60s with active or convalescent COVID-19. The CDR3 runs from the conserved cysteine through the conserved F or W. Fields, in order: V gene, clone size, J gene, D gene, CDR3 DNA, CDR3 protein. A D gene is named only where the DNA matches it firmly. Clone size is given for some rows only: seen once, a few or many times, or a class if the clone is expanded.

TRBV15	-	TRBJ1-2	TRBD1	TGTGCCACCAGCAGGCCGGGACAGGGCCGGTATGGCTACACCTTC	CATSRPGQGRYGYTF
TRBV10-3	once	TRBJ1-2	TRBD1	TGTGCCATCAGTGGGTCGTACGGGACAGGGGGCGGCTACACCTTC	CAISGSYGTGGGYTF
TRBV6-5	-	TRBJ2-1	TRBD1	TGTGCCAGCAGTTACGGGACAGGGCCCCACAATGAGCAGTTCTTC	CASSYGTGPHNEQFF
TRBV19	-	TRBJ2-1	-	TGTGCCAGTAGCAGACAGGGGACTATCTCTAAAAATGAGCAGTTCTTC	CASSRQGTISKNEQFF
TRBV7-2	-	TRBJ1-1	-	TGTGCCAGCAGTACAGGCAGGGGCACTGAAGCTTTCTTT	CASSTGRGTEAFF
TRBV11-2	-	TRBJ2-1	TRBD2	TGTGCCAGCAGCTCCGAGACTAGCGGGAGCGTCGAGCAGTTCTTC	CASSSETSGSVEQFF
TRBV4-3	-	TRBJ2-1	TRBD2	TGCGCCAGCAGCCAAGATCATTGGTTAGCGGGAGTTTCGGAGCAGTTCTTC	CASSQDHWLAGVSEQFF
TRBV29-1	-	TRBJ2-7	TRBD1	TGCAGCGTTGAGGTCCGGGACAGCAATATTTACGAGCAGTACTTC	CSVEVRDSNIYEQYF
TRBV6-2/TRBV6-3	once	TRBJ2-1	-	TGTGCCAGCAGTTACGGGGGCAGGGCCTACAATGAGCAGTTCTTC	CASSYGGRAYNEQFF
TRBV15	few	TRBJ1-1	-	TGTGCCACCAGCAGAGATCTAGGCCTCGGCGAAGCTTTCTTT	CATSRDLGLGEAFF
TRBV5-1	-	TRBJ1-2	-	TGCGCCAGCAGCTTCGACAGCTATGGCTACACCTTC	CASSFDSYGYTF
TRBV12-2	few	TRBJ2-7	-	TGTGCAAGTCGCTTAGGGGACAGGTTTGTCTTCCCCTGTCCGTACTTC	CASRLGDRFVFPCPYF
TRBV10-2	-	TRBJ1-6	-	TGCGCCAGCAGCGAACAGGGTTTTGTTTCACCCCTCCACTTT	CASSEQGFVSPLHF
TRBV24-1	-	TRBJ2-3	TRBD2	TGTGCCACCGGAGGGACTAGCGGGGCAACGGGACCGCAGTATTTT	CATGGTSGATGPQYF
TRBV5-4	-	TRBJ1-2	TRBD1	TGTGCCAGCAGCTCGGGACAGGGGGCGCGGTCTGGCTACACCTTC	CASSSGQGARSGYTF
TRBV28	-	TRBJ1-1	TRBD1	TGTGCCAGCAGTTCCTACCCTGGAGGGTCCAGGGGGGCTTTCTTT	CASSSYPGGSRGAFF
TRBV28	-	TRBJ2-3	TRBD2	TGTGCCAGCAGTTTGCTAGCGGAATCCTTCAGTACAGATACGCAGTATTTT	CASSLLAESFSTDTQYF
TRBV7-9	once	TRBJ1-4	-	TGTGCCAGCAGCTTAGATCTTCGGGGGGAAAAACTGTTTTTT	CASSLDLRGEKLFF
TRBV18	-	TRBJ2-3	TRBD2	TGTGCCAGCTCACCCCGGACTAGCGGGAACCAGGATACGCAGTATTTT	CASSPRTSGNQDTQYF
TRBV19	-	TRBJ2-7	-	TGTGCCAGTATTGGGAGGACAGGATTCTCCTACGAGCAGTACTTC	CASIGRTGFSYEQYF
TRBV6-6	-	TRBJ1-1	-	TGTGCCAGCAGTTACTCGCCACAGTCATGGGTTTTCTTT	CASSYSPQSWVFF
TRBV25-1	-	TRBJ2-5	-	TGTGCCAGCAGTGAACCGGCGCAGCGAGAGACCCAGTACTTC	CASSEPAQRETQYF
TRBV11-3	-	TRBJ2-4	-	TGTGCCAGCAGCTTAGGCGGCAGGGGAGAGTACATTCAGTACTTC	CASSLGGRGEYIQYF
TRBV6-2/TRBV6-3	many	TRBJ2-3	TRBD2	TGTGCCAGCAGTATCGCGGGGGATAGCACAGATACGCAGTATTTT	CASSIAGDSTDTQYF
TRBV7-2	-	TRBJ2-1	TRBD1	TGTGCCAGCAGCCCCGTTCAGGGGGCATTCAATGAGCAGTTCTTC	CASSPVQGAFNEQFF
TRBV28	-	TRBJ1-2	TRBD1	TGTGCCAGCAGTAGACAGGGGTTCGGCTACACCTTC	CASSRQGFGYTF
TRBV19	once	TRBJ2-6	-	TGTGCCAGTAACGCCCTAAGCTCTGGGGCCAACGTCCTGACTTTC	CASNALSSGANVLTF
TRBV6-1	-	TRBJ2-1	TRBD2	TGTGCCAGCAGTGCGGCTAGCGGGAGGACCGTGGCTATGAATGAGCAGTTCTTC	CASSAASGRTVAMNEQFF
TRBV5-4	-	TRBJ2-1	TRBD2	TGTGCCAGCAGCTGGACTAGCGGGAGCCGCAATGAGCAGTTCTTC	CASSWTSGSRNEQFF
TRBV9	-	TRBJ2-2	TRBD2	TGTGCCAGCAGCTATGCTAGCGGCACCGGGGAGCTGTTTTTT	CASSYASGTGELFF
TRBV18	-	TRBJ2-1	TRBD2	TGTGCCAGCTCACCACAACTAGCGGGTTCTTACAATGAGCAGTTCTTC	CASSPQLAGSYNEQFF
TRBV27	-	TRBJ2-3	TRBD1	TGTGCCAGCAGTTTTCCGGGACAGGGGGCGAGGGATACGCAGTATTTT	CASSFPGQGARDTQYF
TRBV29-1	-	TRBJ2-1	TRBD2	TGCAGCGTTGAAGATGAACTGTGGACTAGCGGGTCCTACAATGAGCAGTTCTTC	CSVEDELWTSGSYNEQFF
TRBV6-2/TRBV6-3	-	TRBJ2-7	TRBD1	TGTGCCAGCAGTTGGATCCGGGACAGGGAGGACCCCGAGCAGTACTTC	CASSWIRDREDPEQYF
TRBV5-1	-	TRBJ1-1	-	TGCGCCAGCAGCTTGGACCCTACGCAGGGTACCACTGAAGCTTTCTTT	CASSLDPTQGTTEAFF
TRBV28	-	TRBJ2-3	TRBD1	TGTGCCAGCACCCCGGGACAGGGATACACAGATACGCAGTATTTT	CASTPGQGYTDTQYF
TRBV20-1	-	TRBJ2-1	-	TGCAGCTGGGAGTACAATGAGCAGTTCTTC	CSWEYNEQFF
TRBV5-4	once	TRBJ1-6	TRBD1	TGTGCCAGCAGTCTGAGACAGGGGCCAGGCGCACCCCTCCACTTT	CASSLRQGPGAPLHF